This TCR beta chain was recorded in a study of identical twins. The study's findings and limits: Clonotypes of the beta chain that were abundant in cord blood carried fewer insertions (memory repertoires showed none). The study drew conclusions from cross-sectional statistical analysis, not from following the same donors. Out-of-frame alpha sequences common to twins exhibited an excess of low generation probability. Models predicted less out-of-frame TCR alpha sharing in monozygotic twins than was found.

Each CDR3 protein is one row after TCRdb ran MiXCR on the 5' RACE reads. The repertoire consists of approximately 500,000 distinct CDR3 sequences, with roughly 15% occurring once and the leading ten covering roughly 0.46%. In regard to this clonotype: Its antigen is as yet unknown.

A further study also used this sample, focusing on yellow fever vaccine responses in identical twins.

Material: CD4+ T cells sorted from blood. The TCR sequence derives from a woman younger than 35 in good health.

CDR3 bases: TGTGCCAGCAGTTACAACGCGAACACTGAAGCTTTCTTT. As protein: CASSYNANTEAFF. The rearrangement joins TRBV6-5 to TRBJ1-1; D unclear. The CDR3 runs 13 residues. Per the germline V gene, CDR1 is MNHEY and CDR2 is SVGAGI. With 2 bases removed from V and 1 base from J, the gap between germline ends came to 5 bases.